The 7 T cell receptor beta chains below come from one sample, sequenced in a study of shared clonotypes between healthy human individuals. Method: immunoSEQ multiplex PCR; TCRdb's copy keeps in-frame clones and lacks some. Altogether under 2.5 million clones are present, around 92% being singletons, with the ten largest covering 0.37%. The source material was naive CD4+ T cells from PBMCs. The subset here: CD45RA+ positively selected. These receptors were obtained from a young man in good health. Some clones in this sample may be carry-over from other donors' samples.

The V and J genes are TRBV20-1 and TRBJ2-1; 8 nucleotides align to TRBD1. The CDR3 totals 11 residues. Germline V gene sequence: CDR1 DFQATT, CDR2 SNEGSKA (reference sequence). With 7 bases clipped from V and 9 bases from J, the junction kept 5 bases outside the gene matches. The CDR3 sequence: CSVWTGTEQFF. The DNA for the CDR3 is TGCAGTGTGTGGACAGGGACTGAGCAGTTCTTC.

The J gene is TRBJ1-4, the V gene TRBV15; no definite D call. Germline CDR1 and CDR2: LNHNV and YYDKDF (reference sequence). This CDR3 is 15 amino acids long. The germline V and J ends were trimmed by 0 bases and 3 bases, with 8 bases remaining between them. The CDR3 spells CATSRDVQANEKLFF. CDR3 in DNA: TGTGCCACCAGCAGAGATGTGCAAGCTAATGAAAAACTGTTTTTT.

The chain couples TRBV19 to TRBJ2-2, with D perhaps TRBD1 (5 bases). V gave up 5 bases and J gave up 6 bases, with 16 bases separating them. The CDR3 has 15 amino acids. Germline assignment: CDR1 LNHDA and CDR2 SQIVND (reference sequence). The chain's CDR3 is CASSLPSGLPGELFF. The CDR3 bases are TGTGCCAGTAGTTTACCCTCAGGGTTGCCCGGGGAGCTGTTTTTT. The variable domain in full, completed from reference TRBV19 and TRBJ2-2, reads DGGITQSPKYLFRKEGQNVTLSCEQNLNHDAMYWYRQDPGQGLRLIYYSQIVNDFQKGDIAEGYSVSREKKESFPLTVTSAQKNPTAFYLCASSLPSGLPGELFFGEGSRLTVL.

The chain links TRBV5-1 to TRBJ2-1, with D possibly TRBD2 on 6 matching bases. Trimming removed 0 bases from V and 2 bases from J, with 9 bases in between. Per germline, CDR1 SGHRS and CDR2 YFSETQ. CDR3 length: 15 amino acids. In DNA, the CDR3 is TGCGCCAGCAGCTTGGGCGCGGGGACCTACAATGAGCAGTTCTTC. Residues: CASSLGAGTYNEQFF.

The J gene is TRBJ2-5, the V gene TRBV19; D unresolved. CDR1 and CDR2 (germline): LNHDA, SQIVND (reference sequence). The CDR3 covers 12 residues. Trimming shortened V by 6 bases and J by 4 bases, and 9 bases separated the two germline ends. CDR3 sequence reads: CASREIGETQYF. The CDR3 DNA reads as TGTGCCAGTAGGGAAATCGGAGAGACCCAGTACTTC. Based on the CDR3 plus reference TRBV19 and TRBJ2-5, the full variable domain is DGGITQSPKYLFRKEGQNVTLSCEQNLNHDAMYWYRQDPGQGLRLIYYSQIVNDFQKGDIAEGYSVSREKKESFPLTVTSAQKNPTAFYLCASREIGETQYFGPGTRLLVL.

V is TRBV29-1 and J is TRBJ1-1; D unclear. The CDR3 consists of 13 residues. Trimming left V 2 bases short and J 1 base short, with 8 bases between. CDR1 is SQVTM and CDR2 is ANQGSEA in the germline V gene. This CDR3 is CSVERTANTEAFF. The CDR3 nucleotides are TGCAGCGTTGAACGCACGGCGAACACTGAAGCTTTCTTT.

The rearrangement joins TRBV7-9 to TRBJ1-1; D gene unclear. CDR1 SEHNR and CDR2 FQNEAQ come from the germline V gene (reference sequence). This CDR3 is built from 17 residues. Deletions cut 1 base from V and 3 bases from J, with 18 bases between. In DNA form, the CDR3 reads TGTGCCAGCAGCTTAGGGGTCCCTACCCATTCGGACACTGAAGCTTTCTTT. Its translation: CASSLGVPTHSDTEAFF. The full variable domain, its missing parts supplied by reference TRBV7-9 and TRBJ1-1, is DTGVSQNPRHKITKRGQNVTFRCDPISEHNRLYWYRQTLGQGPEFLTYFQNEAQLEKSRLLSDRFSAERPKGSFSTLEIQRTEQGDSAMYLCASSLGVPTHSDTEAFFGQGTRLTVV.